This T cell receptor beta chain came from a study of shared clonotypes between healthy human individuals. Sequencing used immunoSEQ multiplex PCR; TCRdb keeps in-frame clones, though not all of them. The profile shows some 2,000,000 clones, 90% to 96% of them singletons. Germline lookup yields CDR1 KGHSH and CDR2 LQKENI. The CDR3 contains 11 residues. V gave up 2 bases and J gave up 3 bases, with 2 bases separating them. The sequenced material came from naive CD4+ T cells sorted from blood. Subset noted: CD45RA+ positively selected. The receptor's source is a man between 18 and 35 years old in good health. The V gene is TRBV18, the J gene TRBJ2-7, with D unclear. In nucleotides, the CDR3 is TGTGCCAGCTCACCATACTACGAGCAGTACTTC. It translates to CASSPYYEQYF.